The 5 T cell receptor beta chains presented below share a single source sample, sequenced in a study of T cell repertoires in cytomegalovirus infection. Antigens for these TCRs are unknown. One entry per CDR3 protein results from TCRdb running MiXCR on the reads. The data hold around 200,000 distinct CDR3 sequences, with 35% to 45% observed a single time. The starting material was CD8+ T cells from cultured PBMCs, obtained from culture after CMV antigen stimulation. These receptors were taken from a human donor in good health (CMV status not recorded). Some clones in this sample may be carry-over from other donors' samples.

This clonotype appeared many times. The V call is TRBV7-6, the J call TRBJ1-1, with TRBD1 matching over 10 bases. V trimming: 4 bases; J trimming: 0 bases; junction bases outside the gene matches: 2. CDR1 and CDR2 (germline): SGHVS, FNYEAQ. The CDR3 totals 15 residues. CDR3 bases: TGTGCCAGCAGCTATGGGACAGGGGTGAACACTGAAGCTTTCTTT. Translated, it gives CASSYGTGVNTEAFF.

This clonotype has just a few counts. The chain links TRBV7-9 to TRBJ1-3; TRBD1 is a possible D gene (6 bases). CDR1 and CDR2 from the germline V gene are SEHNR and FQNEAQ (reference sequence). V lost 5 bases and J lost 0, with 14 bases in between. This CDR3 is 16 amino acids long. Here the CDR3 reads CASSTNTGSSGNTIYF. For the CDR3, the DNA is TGTGCCAGCAGCACGAACACAGGGAGCTCTGGAAACACCATATATTTT.

This clonotype was recorded a few times. The chain has TRBV7-6 and TRBJ2-1; D not resolved. Between the trimmed V and J ends, which lost 5 bases and 6 bases, there was a span of 5 bases. This CDR3 region has 11 residues. Looked up from germline, CDR1 is SGHVS and CDR2 is FNYEAQ. CDR3 bases: TGTGCCAGCAGCGTGAGCAATGAGCAGTTCTTC. It encodes CASSVSNEQFF.

The gene calls are TRBV10-2 and TRBJ2-5, with 7 bases that match TRBD1. V dropped 3 bases and J dropped 0; count of bases not matched to a gene: 7. This CDR3 has 16 residues. Germline CDR1 WSHSY, CDR2 SAAADI. The CDR3 protein is CASSDADRRYQETQYF. The CDR3 DNA follows: TGCGCCAGCAGTGACGCGGACAGGAGGTACCAAGAGACCCAGTACTTC.

This clonotype appeared a few times. The genes are TRBV6-5 and TRBJ1-2; D is unclear. Trimming removed 0 bases at V and 0 bases at J, with 11 bases between. The V gene's germline CDR1 is MNHEY and CDR2 SVGAGI. The CDR3 is 16 residues long. For the CDR3, the DNA is TGTGCCAGCAGTTACTCGATATACGGGGCTAACTATGGCTACACCTTC. It specifies CASSYSIYGANYGYTF.